This entry concerns a single TCR beta chain. What it binds is unknown. This record belongs to a study of beta chain features in type 1 diabetes. Regarding the study as a whole: More deletions and fewer insertions at VDJ junctions were seen in type 1 diabetes patients. Any HLA type influence on TCRB rearrangement was left unresolved here. TCRB CDR3s were moderately but significantly shorter in Type 1 diabetes patients in all four CD4+ subsets.

The study reverse transcribed the entire isolated RNA, so it sequenced expressed TCRB transcripts. Assay: immunoSEQ multiplex PCR; the TCRdb copy retains only in-frame clones and omits some. The sample includes around 160,000 clones, around 50% of them seen just once. This clonotype was sampled from a young man in good health. Specimen: Tregs from blood.

CDR3 loop: CASSPLGQTANTEAFF. The CDR3 bases are TGTGCCAGCAGCCCCCTGGGACAGACTGCGAACACTGAAGCTTTCTTT. This rearrangement joins TRBV6-6 to TRBJ1-1; 7 bases agree with TRBD1. V lost 6 bases and J lost 1; bases outside the gene matches: 11. Germline V CDR1 and CDR2: MNHNY, SVGAGI (reference sequence). CDR3 length: 16 amino acids.